The clone carrying this T cell receptor (beta chain) came up a few times. Other DNA variants within this sample encode the same CDR3. The record originates from a study of beta chain features in type 1 diabetes. Expressed TCRB transcripts got sequenced, as all isolated RNA was reverse transcribed. The method was immunoSEQ multiplex PCR; TCRdb's version includes in-frame clones alone and lacks a portion of them. This sample has under 550,000 clones; about an eighth occur once, and the top ten carry approximately 0.05%. V was cut by 6 bases and J by 0 bases, with 6 bases left in between. The length of the CDR3 is 14 residues. The germline gives CDR1 MNHEY, CDR2 SMNVEV (reference sequence).

The receptor's source is a woman aged 18-30 years in good health. The chain links TRBV27 to TRBJ2-6; D is uncertain. The source material was naive CD4+ T cells from blood. The CDR3 loop reads CASRRVSGANVLTF. The CDR3 DNA sequence: TGTGCCAGCAGAAGGGTCTCTGGGGCCAACGTCCTGACTTTC.